Below are 32 T cell receptor beta chains sequenced from a single sample in a study of T-cell reconstitution after alpha-beta-depleted transplantation in children. For TCRbeta, the library was prepared with unique molecular identifiers. A single record per CDR3 protein comes from TCRdb applying MiXCR to the PCR reads. This sample has hundreds of thousands of distinct CDR3 sequences, with approximately 10% found just once. The sequences come from PBMCs, collected before TCRalphabeta/CD19-depleted stem cell transplant. The receptors derive from a child younger than two with acute myeloid leukemia, due to receive a stem cell transplant.

The table lists this clonotype with many counts. CDR3 DNA: TGCGCCAGCAGCTTGAATTTAGCGGCGTCCACCGGGGAGCTGTTTTTT. Its translation: CASSLNLAASTGELFF. This chain joins TRBV5-1 and TRBJ2-2; D is perhaps TRBD2 (6 bases). Trimming took 1 base from V and 4 from J, leaving 14 bases between them. Germline V gene data show CDR1 as SGHRS and CDR2 as YFSETQ. This CDR3 is built from 16 residues.

This clonotype was seen at least ten times. This chain uses TRBV7-9 with TRBJ2-7, with 9 bases aligning to TRBD2. This CDR3 is built from 15 residues. The J segment lost 0 bases and the V segment lost 7 bases, leaving 7 bases of the junction unmatched. Per germline, CDR1 SEHNR and CDR2 FQNEAQ (reference sequence). This chain's CDR3 is CASNRGLASSYEQYF. The CDR3, as DNA: TGTGCCAGCAACCGAGGACTAGCGAGCTCCTACGAGCAGTACTTC.

This chain links TRBV11-3 with TRBJ2-1; D is unresolved. The germline V gene has CDR1 SGHNT and CDR2 YENEEA. This CDR3 comprises 14 residues. V lost 3 bases and J lost 7, with 13 bases in between. The CDR3, as DNA: TGTGCCAGCAGCTTGACGTCGGACCCTAATGAGCAGTTCTTC. Amino acids: CASSLTSDPNEQFF.

A note on this clonotype: A much larger clone sits a single nucleotide away, making a read error possible. The genes are TRBV9 and TRBJ2-3; 7 bases match TRBD1. Germline V lookup: CDR1 SGDLS, CDR2 YYNGEE. The CDR3 totals 14 residues. The CDR3 loop reads CASNVRQGADTQYF. Here the CDR3 DNA reads TGTGCCAGCAACGTACGTCAGGGGGCAGATACGCAGTATTTT.

At least ten counts were recorded for this clonotype. The genes are TRBV7-9 and TRBJ1-2, with 7 positions matching TRBD1. Losses at the gene ends were 6 bases for V and 8 bases for J; bases not matched to a gene: 6. This CDR3 has 12 amino acids. The germline V gene encodes CDR1 SEHNR and CDR2 FQNEAQ (reference sequence). The CDR3 sequence: CASSSGQRGYTF. The CDR3 coding sequence is TGTGCCAGCAGTTCGGGACAGCGAGGCTACACCTTC.

This clonotype was detected ten times or more. The chain has TRBV4-2 and TRBJ2-5, with no clear D. Germline CDR1 LGHNA, CDR2 YNFKEQ. The CDR3 covers 11 residues. Trimming cost V 1 base and J 5 bases, with 2 bases left between them. The CDR3 coding sequence is TGTGCCAGCAGCCAAGCGGAGACCCAGTACTTC. Translation gives CASSQAETQYF.

The sample holds many counts of this clonotype. V usage is TRBV5-1 and J usage is TRBJ2-1; TRBD2 aligns across 15 bases. The germline gives CDR1 SGHRS, CDR2 YFSETQ. The CDR3 length is 18 residues. V lost 7 bases to trimming and J lost 6 bases; unmatched junction nucleotides: 14. DNA for the CDR3: TGCGCCAGCGATGCTAGGACTAGCGGGAGGGCCTTAAGCAATGAGCAGTTCTTC. This encodes CASDARTSGRALSNEQFF.

This clonotype has ten or more counts. This chain uses TRBV12-3 or TRBV12-4 with TRBJ2-2, with 10 bases identical to TRBD2. This CDR3 is 13 amino acids long. Unmatched junction bases numbered 0, after V lost 2 bases and J lost 9 bases. CDR3 bases: TGTGCCAGCAGTTTAACTAGCGGGAGGGAGCTGTTTTTT. Its protein product is CASSLTSGRELFF.

This clonotype was seen repeatedly, ten times or more. This chain connects TRBV12-3 or TRBV12-4 to TRBJ2-1; no definite D call. This CDR3 spans 12 amino acids. The ends were cut back, 6 bases at V and 10 bases at J, with 13 bases in the middle. Here the CDR3 DNA reads TGTGCCAGCAGCCCCTGGCGACGGGAGCAGTTCTTC. Encoded protein: CASSPWRREQFF.

The V call is TRBV4-3, the J call TRBJ1-4, with a weak D call TRBD1 (6 bases). With 5 bases removed from V and 7 bases from J, the gap between germline ends came to 14 bases. CDR3 length: 14 residues. Germline CDR1 LGHNA, CDR2 YSLEER. CDR3 nucleotide sequence: TGCGCCAGCAGCTTTAGAGGGGGGGGTGAAAAACTGTTTTTT. This gives the protein CASSFRGGGEKLFF.

This clonotype was counted ten times or more. The chain is built from TRBV20-1 and TRBJ2-5, with 10 bases lining up with TRBD2. Trimming took 6 bases from V and 4 from J; bases not matched to a gene: 11. The CDR3 spans 15 residues. Germline V gene lookup returns CDR1 DFQATT and CDR2 SNEGSKA (reference sequence). The CDR3 loop is CSASVQRGGGETQYF. CDR3 DNA sequence: TGCAGTGCGTCGGTCCAGCGGGGGGGCGGAGAGACCCAGTACTTC.

At least ten counts were recorded for this clonotype. V usage is TRBV7-2 and J usage is TRBJ2-7; D is unresolved. Germline lookup yields CDR1 SGHTA and CDR2 FQGNSA. V shed 4 bases and J shed 2 bases, with 6 bases lying between them. The CDR3 is made up of 12 amino acids. The CDR3 DNA follows: TGTGCCAGCAGCTCACTGACCTACGAGCAGTACTTC. This translates into CASSSLTYEQYF.

This clonotype appeared many times. The chain recombines TRBV20-1 with TRBJ2-1; D is undetermined. The V gene lost 6 bases and the J gene lost 5 bases, with 17 bases spanning the gap. CDR3 length equals 14 residues. The germline CDR1 and CDR2 sequences are DFQATT and SNEGSKA (reference sequence). This CDR3 reads CSAARAPGDNEQFF. Written as DNA, the CDR3 is TGCAGTGCCGCCCGAGCTCCGGGTGACAATGAGCAGTTCTTC.

This clonotype was counted ten times or more. This sequence joins TRBV7-8 and TRBJ2-2; D unclear. CDR3 size: 13 residues. Germline values: CDR1 SGHVS, CDR2 FQNEAQ. Trimming shortened V by 2 bases and J by 3 bases, and 4 bases separated the two germline ends. CDR3 nucleotide sequence: TGTGCCAGCAGCTTAAAGTACACCGGGGAGCTGTTTTTT. As protein: CASSLKYTGELFF. The whole variable domain, filled in from reference TRBV7-8 and TRBJ2-2, reads GAGVSQSPRYKVAKRGQDVALRCDPISGHVSLFWYQQALGQGPEFLTYFQNEAQLDKSGLPSDRFFAERPEGSVSTLKIQRTQQEDSAVYLCASSLKYTGELFFGEGSRLTVL.

Comments on this clonotype: One junction end disagrees with the germline gene, perhaps due to a read error. The chain combines TRBV19 with TRBJ1-2; D gene ambiguous. Germline V gene sequence: CDR1 LNHDA, CDR2 SQIVND (reference sequence). The CDR3 runs 10 residues. CDR3 bases: TGTGCCAGTAGGAGCTATGGCTACATCTTC. It yields the protein CASRSYGYIF.

The chain is built from TRBV28 and TRBJ2-1; the D gene is possibly TRBD2 (6 bases). Trimming stripped 5 bases from V and 0 bases from J, with 17 bases between. This CDR3 region has 17 residues. Germline values: CDR1 MDHEN, CDR2 SYDVKM. The CDR3 bases are TGTGCCAGCAGTACACACCTTCGGGGGAGCTCCTACAATGAGCAGTTCTTC. Its translation is CASSTHLRGSSYNEQFF.

In the case of this clonotype: Germline is not matched at one junction end, which may reflect a read error. The chain uses TRBV30 and TRBJ1-1, with D unresolved. The germline gives CDR1 GTSNPN, CDR2 SVGIG (reference sequence). The CDR3 consists of 12 residues. The CDR3 region is CTCHPGDTEAFF. The CDR3 region has the DNA TGTACCTGTCATCCGGGAGACACTGAAGCTTTCTTT.

This clonotype was found many times. The chain uses TRBV28 and TRBJ2-1; unclear D gene. CDR1 is MDHEN, CDR2 SYDVKM, per germline. The CDR3 consists of 13 residues. Trimming removed 5 bases from V and 8 bases from J, with 13 bases in between. In DNA form, the CDR3 reads TGTGCCAGCAGTCTCCCCGCCGGTTATGAGCAGTTCTTC. Translation: CASSLPAGYEQFF.

This clonotype appeared many times. The V gene is TRBV20-1, the J gene TRBJ1-1; tentative D call: TRBD1 (6 bases). Germline V CDR1 and CDR2: DFQATT, SNEGSKA (reference sequence). V was clipped by 0 bases and J by 0 bases, with 11 bases between them. The CDR3 runs 15 residues. The CDR3 sequence: CSARDQGRLNTEAFF. The CDR3 bases are TGCAGTGCTAGAGATCAGGGGCGCCTGAACACTGAAGCTTTCTTT.

This clonotype was counted many times. The chain uses TRBV20-1 and TRBJ2-7; the match to TRBD1 covers 9 bases. Unmatched junction bases numbered 6, after V lost 6 bases and J lost 0 bases. Germline CDR1 reads DFQATT; CDR2 reads SNEGSKA (reference sequence). The CDR3 is 14 amino acids. The CDR3 DNA follows: TGCAGTGCCCCCGGGACAGGGAGCTCCTACGAGCAGTACTTC. Translating gives CSAPGTGSSYEQYF.

This clonotype was recorded at least ten times. This chain joins TRBV10-3 and TRBJ2-2, with a weak D call TRBD1 (5 bases). CDR3 length: 16 amino acids. Trimming shortened V by 0 bases and J by 4 bases, and 12 bases separated the two germline ends. Germline CDR1 reads ENHRY; CDR2 reads SYGVKD. The DNA of the CDR3 is TGTGCCATCAGTGAGTCGCGACAGTCATTCACCGGGGAGCTGTTTTTT. Residues: CAISESRQSFTGELFF.

Ten or more counts support this clonotype. The chain carries TRBV12-3 or TRBV12-4 and TRBJ1-1; D not resolved. This CDR3 spans 14 amino acids. With 6 bases removed from V and 5 bases from J, the gap between germline ends came to 16 bases. The CDR3 is CASSGIGMETEAFF. CDR3 sequence (DNA): TGTGCCAGCAGCGGCATCGGGATGGAAACTGAAGCTTTCTTT.

This clonotype occurred many times. This chain joins TRBV7-2 and TRBJ2-5; the match to TRBD2 covers 12 bases. The trim removed 4 bases at V and 7 bases at J, leaving 7 bases unmatched. Germline lookup yields CDR1 SGHTA and CDR2 FQGNSA. The CDR3 totals 15 residues. The CDR3: CASSSGLAGGGTQYF. The CDR3 bases are TGTGCCAGCAGCTCGGGACTAGCGGGCGGCGGGACCCAGTACTTC.

The chain is built from TRBV18 and TRBJ2-2; 7 bases are shared with TRBD1. Unmatched junction bases numbered 8, after V lost 3 bases and J lost 7 bases. CDR3 length: 15 residues. The germline V gene has CDR1 KGHSH and CDR2 LQKENI. The CDR3 sequence: CASSPRQGSDGELFF. CDR3 coding DNA: TGTGCCAGCTCACCCCGACAGGGTTCAGACGGGGAGCTGTTTTTT.

This clonotype was observed at least ten times. This sequence joins TRBV10-3 and TRBJ2-3; D possibly matches TRBD1 or TRBD2 (5 bases each). The CDR3 runs to 16 residues. V lost 4 bases and J 6 bases, leaving 20 bases between the germline ends. CDR1 is ENHRY and CDR2 is SYGVKD in the germline V gene. The CDR3: CAISGRTHPEGDTQYF. CDR3 nucleotide sequence: TGTGCCATCAGTGGTCGGACACACCCTGAGGGCGATACGCAGTATTTT.

The table lists this clonotype with many counts. The V call is TRBV5-1, the J call TRBJ2-7, with TRBD1 matching 7 bases. Germline CDR1 reads SGHRS; CDR2 reads YFSETQ. V shed 4 bases and J 1 base; nucleotides not matched to a gene: 11. The CDR3 is 16 amino acids. DNA of the CDR3: TGCGCCAGCAGCCCGGTAGGGGGACAGAGTTCCTACGAGCAGTACTTC. Translated, it gives CASSPVGGQSSYEQYF.

The chain combines TRBV29-1 with TRBJ1-5, with TRBD1 as a possible D gene (6 bases). In germline, CDR1 is SQVTM, CDR2 ANQGSEA. The CDR3 totals 12 residues. V was pared by 6 bases and J by 3 bases, with 9 bases between. In nucleotides, the CDR3 is TGCAGCGTCCGGGACACCAATCAGCCCCAGCATTTT. It codes for CSVRDTNQPQHF.

The sample holds many counts of this clonotype. The chain carries TRBV10-1 and TRBJ2-3, with a weak D call TRBD2 (6 bases). The CDR3 length is 12 residues. Deletions cut 6 bases from V and 5 bases from J, with 9 bases between. Per the germline V gene, CDR1 is WNHNN and CDR2 is SYGVQD (reference sequence). The CDR3 here is CASSGGEDTQYF. CDR3 nucleotide sequence: TGCGCCAGCAGCGGAGGGGAAGATACGCAGTATTTT.

The genes are TRBV5-1 and TRBJ2-7; D possibly corresponds to TRBD1 (6 bases). This CDR3 region has 12 residues. Between the trimmed V and J ends, which lost 4 bases and 5 bases, there was a span of 10 bases. In germline, CDR1 is SGHRS, CDR2 YFSETQ. DNA for the CDR3: TGCGCCAGCAGCACACAGGGCCACGAGCAGTACTTC. Protein sequence: CASSTQGHEQYF.

V is TRBV7-3 and J is TRBJ1-2; D is unresolved. Deletions cut 2 bases from V and 5 bases from J, with 9 bases between. This CDR3 is built from 13 residues. Germline V lookup: CDR1 SGHTA, CDR2 FQGTGA. CDR3 amino acids: CASSLQDAYGYTF. The CDR3, as DNA: TGTGCCAGCAGCTTACAGGACGCGTATGGCTACACCTTC.

This clonotype was seen repeatedly, ten times or more. The CDR3 here is CASSRQASGTEAFF. CDR3 DNA sequence: TGCGCCAGCAGCCGACAGGCCTCAGGCACTGAAGCTTTCTTT. V gene TRBV5-1 combines with J gene TRBJ1-1; weak D call: TRBD1 (6 bases). Germline lookup yields CDR1 SGHRS and CDR2 YFSETQ. V lost 4 bases and J 4 bases, leaving 14 bases between the germline ends. The CDR3 sequence is 14 residues long.

This clonotype has ten or more counts. The chain couples TRBV24-1 to TRBJ2-1; 11 nucleotides align to TRBD2. From germline, CDR1 is KGHDR and CDR2 SFDVKD. J lost 8 bases, V lost 6 bases, and 8 bases had no gene match. CDR3 length: 15 amino acids. The CDR3 reads CATSLTSGTIDEQFF. In DNA form, the CDR3 reads TGTGCCACCAGTCTGACTAGCGGGACTATCGATGAGCAGTTCTTC.